This TCR beta chain stems from a study of cytomegalovirus exposure and HLA in healthy donors. Study-level background: Within an early data release were about 80 million unique TCRs drawn from HLA-typed donors. Findings and caveats of the study: In a later analysis, V- and J-gene trimming of beta chains associated with a DCLRE1C missense variant, replicated independently. The classifier reportedly diagnosed cytomegalovirus status with high specificity and sensitivity.

The PCR used 60 Vbeta and 13 Jbeta primers. Sequencing was performed with immunoSEQ multiplex PCR; in TCRdb, only in-frame clones are kept and a portion is missing. The profile shows about 55,000 clones, about four fifths of them singletons. This CDR3 contains 12 residues. V lost 1 base and J 11 bases, leaving 11 bases between the germline ends. CDR1 MNHNS and CDR2 SASEGT come from the germline V gene. In the case of this clone: Its antigen is unknown.

The genes are TRBV6-1 and TRBJ1-1; D is unresolved. The sample was PBMCs. This clonotype was sampled from a female donor in good health and CMV-seronegative. The CDR3, as DNA: TGTGCCAGCAGTGAAGACCCCTTCCGGGCTTTCTTT. Translation: CASSEDPFRAFF.